This TCR beta chain was retrieved from a study of CD4+ T cells in melanoma. The study's findings and limits: A reported correlation linked neoantigen-specific CD4+ T cells to CD8+, macrophage and B cell function. Neoantigen-specific CD4+ T cells in melanoma reportedly had diverse differentiation states.

The repertoire was sequenced with immunoSEQ multiplex PCR; TCRdb's copy has only in-frame clones and lacks some. The sample carries about 15,000 clones, about 60% recorded once. As concerns this clone: The antigen is undetermined.

The CDR3 is 13 amino acids. CDR1 LNHDA and CDR2 SQIVND come from the germline V gene (reference sequence). Trimming left V 4 bases short and J 4 bases short, with 8 bases between. Sequenced material: cells from a culture (not recorded whether cultured in vitro). The sequence was collected from a human donor with melanoma. The chain combines TRBV19 with TRBJ1-3; D might be TRBD1 (5 bases). CDR3 protein: CASSTGSGNTIYF. In nucleotides, the CDR3 is TGTGCCAGTAGTACAGGGTCCGGAAACACCATATATTTT.